One T cell receptor (beta chain) is described in this entry. The data originate from a study of CD8 T cells in Susac syndrome. Trimming at V came to 3 bases and at J to 9 bases, leaving 8 bases not matched to a gene. Looked up from germline, CDR1 is DFQATT and CDR2 is SNEGSKA (reference sequence). This CDR3 is built from 15 residues. Random hexamers primed reverse transcription of about 0.5 to 1 ug RNA. TCRdb re-analysed the immunoSEQ multiplex PCR reads in MiXCR, keeping a single row per CDR3 protein. Of roughly 190,000 distinct CDR3 sequences in the sample, approximately 94% are singletons; the top ten hold 0.098%. TCR beta was sequenced from blood CD8+ and CD4+ T cells.

The sample comprised CD4+ T cells from PBMCs. The sequence derives from a human donor with Susac syndrome. This chain connects TRBV20-1 to TRBJ1-4; 12 bases are shared with TRBD1. The CDR3 sequence: CSARRGTGGRKKLFF. For the CDR3, the DNA is TGCAGTGCTAGGAGGGGGACAGGGGGCCGGAAAAAACTGTTTTTT.